This T cell receptor (beta chain) was identified during a study of blood T cells in healthy people across ages. PBMCs, at least 7 million per sample, were isolated. This clonotype was seen more than once but under ten times. Using a J-beta primer mix together with a sample-barcoded 5' primer, a second PCR was run for roughly 6 to 11 cycles. The study obtained at least 3 million CDR3-containing paired-end reads from every sample. TCRdb redid the calling of the 5' RACE reads with MiXCR, one entry per CDR3 protein. The data contain hundreds of thousands of distinct CDR3 sequences, around a fifth of them singletons. V lost 0 bases and J lost 12, with 10 bases in between. CDR3 length: 12 amino acids. Germline CDR1 and CDR2: SGHDT and YYEEEE.

The chain couples TRBV5-6 to TRBJ2-1, with D unclear. Source material: blood. The clonotype comes from a man in his sixties or seventies in good health. CDR3: CASSLEALGQFF. For the CDR3, the DNA is TGTGCCAGCAGCTTGGAGGCCTTGGGGCAGTTCTTC.